This T cell receptor (beta chain) was recorded in a study of cytotoxic CD8 clonotypes in ibrutinib-treated CLL. On the study more broadly: Responses comprised about 24 partial and 2 complete; at median approximately 70 months, roughly 14 remained remitted and some twelve progressed. Study-wide findings and caveats: Sustained-remission and progressing patients had unequal sampling times. Treatment left the uncommon public clonotypes either contracted or stable in frequency.

V lost 5 bases, J lost 3 bases, and 15 bases stayed unmatched. CDR3 size: 17 residues. The V gene's germline CDR1 is LNHNV and CDR2 YYDKDF (reference sequence). Sequencing was performed with immunoSEQ multiplex PCR; in TCRdb, only in-frame clones are kept and a portion is missing. The sample shows some 130,000 clones, approximately 85% of them seen only once. With respect to this clone: Its antigen is as yet unknown.

V gene TRBV15 combines with J gene TRBJ2-7, with TRBD1 identical over 8 bases. Here the sequenced sample was PBMCs, taken after 24 months of ibrutinib treatment. The clonotype originates from a human donor with chronic lymphocytic leukemia. The CDR3: CATSCRQGPIPLYEQYF. The CDR3 coding sequence is TGTGCCACCAGCTGCCGACAGGGGCCCATCCCCCTCTACGAGCAGTACTTC.